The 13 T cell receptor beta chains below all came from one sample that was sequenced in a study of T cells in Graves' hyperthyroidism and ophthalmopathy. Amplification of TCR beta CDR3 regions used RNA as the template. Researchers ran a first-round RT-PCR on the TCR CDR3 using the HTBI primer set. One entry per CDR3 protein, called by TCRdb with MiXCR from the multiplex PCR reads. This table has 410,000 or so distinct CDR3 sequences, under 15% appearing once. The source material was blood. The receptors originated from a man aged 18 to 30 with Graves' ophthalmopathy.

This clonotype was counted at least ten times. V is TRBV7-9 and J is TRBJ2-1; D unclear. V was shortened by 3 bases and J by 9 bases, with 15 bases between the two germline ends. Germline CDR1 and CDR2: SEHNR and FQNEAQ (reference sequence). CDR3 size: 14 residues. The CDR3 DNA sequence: TGTGCCAGCAGCTTCCCTGGTCGAGGCACTGAGCAGTTCTTC. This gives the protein CASSFPGRGTEQFF.

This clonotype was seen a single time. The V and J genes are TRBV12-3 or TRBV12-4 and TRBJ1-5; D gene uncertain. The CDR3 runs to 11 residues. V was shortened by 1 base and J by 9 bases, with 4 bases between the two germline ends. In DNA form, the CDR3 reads TGTGCCAGCAGTTTAGGCGTGCCCCAGCATTTT. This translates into CASSLGVPQHF.

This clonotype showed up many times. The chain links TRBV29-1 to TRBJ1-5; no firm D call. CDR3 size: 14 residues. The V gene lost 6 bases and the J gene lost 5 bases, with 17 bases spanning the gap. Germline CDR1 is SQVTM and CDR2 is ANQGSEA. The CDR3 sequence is CSVAWGTVDQPQHF. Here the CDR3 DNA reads TGCAGCGTCGCCTGGGGTACCGTCGATCAGCCCCAGCATTTT.

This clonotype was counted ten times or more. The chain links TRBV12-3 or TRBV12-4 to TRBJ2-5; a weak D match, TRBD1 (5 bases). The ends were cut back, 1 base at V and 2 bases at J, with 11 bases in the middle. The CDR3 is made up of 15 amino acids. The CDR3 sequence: CASSLVGAGQETQYF. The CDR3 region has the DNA TGTGCCAGCAGTTTAGTAGGGGCCGGTCAAGAGACCCAGTACTTC.

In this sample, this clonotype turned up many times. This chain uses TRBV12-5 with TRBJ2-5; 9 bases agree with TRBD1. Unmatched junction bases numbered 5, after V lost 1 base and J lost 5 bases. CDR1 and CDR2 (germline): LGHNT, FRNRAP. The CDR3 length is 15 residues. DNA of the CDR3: TGTGCTAGTGGTTTGGGGCGGACAGGGGCTGAGACCCAGTACTTC. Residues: CASGLGRTGAETQYF.

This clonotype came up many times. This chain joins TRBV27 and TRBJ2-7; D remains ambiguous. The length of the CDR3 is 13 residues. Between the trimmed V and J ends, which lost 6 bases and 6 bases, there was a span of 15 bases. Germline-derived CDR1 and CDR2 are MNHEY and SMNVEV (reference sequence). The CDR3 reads CASRPGPWGEQYF. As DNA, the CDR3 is TGTGCCAGCAGGCCCGGGCCCTGGGGCGAGCAGTACTTC.

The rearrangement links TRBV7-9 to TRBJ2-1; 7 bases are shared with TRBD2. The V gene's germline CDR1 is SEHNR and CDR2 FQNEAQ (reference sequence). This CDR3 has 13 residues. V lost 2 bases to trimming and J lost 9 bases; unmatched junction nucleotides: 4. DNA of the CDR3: TGTGCCAGCAGCTTATTGGGCGGGAGTGAGCAGTTCTTC. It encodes CASSLLGGSEQFF. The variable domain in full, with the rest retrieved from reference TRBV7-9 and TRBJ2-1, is DTGVSQNPRHKITKRGQNVTFRCDPISEHNRLYWYRQTLGQGPEFLTYFQNEAQLEKSRLLSDRFSAERPKGSFSTLEIQRTEQGDSAMYLCASSLLGGSEQFFGPGTRLTVL.

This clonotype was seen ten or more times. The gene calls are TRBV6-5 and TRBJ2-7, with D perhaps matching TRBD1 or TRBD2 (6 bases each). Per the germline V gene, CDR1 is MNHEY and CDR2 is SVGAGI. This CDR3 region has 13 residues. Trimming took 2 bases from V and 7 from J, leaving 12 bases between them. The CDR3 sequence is CASSYTGAGEQYF. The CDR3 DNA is TGTGCCAGCAGTTACACGGGGGCTGGTGAGCAGTACTTC.

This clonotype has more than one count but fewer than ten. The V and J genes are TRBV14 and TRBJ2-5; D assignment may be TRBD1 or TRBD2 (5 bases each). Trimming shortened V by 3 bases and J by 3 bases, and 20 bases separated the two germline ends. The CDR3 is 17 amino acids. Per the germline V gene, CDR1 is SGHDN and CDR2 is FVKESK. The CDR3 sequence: CASSHLAAAGREETQYF. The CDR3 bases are TGTGCCAGCAGCCACCTGGCAGCGGCAGGGCGGGAAGAGACCCAGTACTTC.

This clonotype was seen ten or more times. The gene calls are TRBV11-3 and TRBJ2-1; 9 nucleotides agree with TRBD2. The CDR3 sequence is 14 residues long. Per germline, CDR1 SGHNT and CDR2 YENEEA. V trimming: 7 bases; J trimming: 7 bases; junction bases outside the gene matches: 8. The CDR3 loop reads CASTERTSANEQFF. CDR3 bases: TGTGCCAGCACCGAACGGACTAGCGCTAATGAGCAGTTCTTC.

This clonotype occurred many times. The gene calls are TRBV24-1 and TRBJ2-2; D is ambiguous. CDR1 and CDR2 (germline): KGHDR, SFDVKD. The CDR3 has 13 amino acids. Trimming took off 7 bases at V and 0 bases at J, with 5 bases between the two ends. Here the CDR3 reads CATSLANTGELFF. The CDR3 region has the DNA TGTGCCACCAGCTTGGCGAACACCGGGGAGCTGTTTTTT.

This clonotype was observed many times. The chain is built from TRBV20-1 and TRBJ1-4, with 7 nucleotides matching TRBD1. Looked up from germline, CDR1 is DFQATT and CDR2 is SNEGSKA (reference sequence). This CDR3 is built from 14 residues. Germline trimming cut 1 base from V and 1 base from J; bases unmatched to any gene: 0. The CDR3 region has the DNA TGCAGTGCTAGAGGGACAGGAACTAATGAAAAACTGTTTTTT. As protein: CSARGTGTNEKLFF.

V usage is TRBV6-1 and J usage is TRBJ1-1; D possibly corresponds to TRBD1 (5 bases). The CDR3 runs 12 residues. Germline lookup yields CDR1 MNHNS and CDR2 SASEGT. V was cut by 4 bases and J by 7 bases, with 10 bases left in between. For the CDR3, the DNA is TGTGCCAGCAGTGGAAAAACAGGTGAAGCTTTCTTT. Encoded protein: CASSGKTGEAFF.